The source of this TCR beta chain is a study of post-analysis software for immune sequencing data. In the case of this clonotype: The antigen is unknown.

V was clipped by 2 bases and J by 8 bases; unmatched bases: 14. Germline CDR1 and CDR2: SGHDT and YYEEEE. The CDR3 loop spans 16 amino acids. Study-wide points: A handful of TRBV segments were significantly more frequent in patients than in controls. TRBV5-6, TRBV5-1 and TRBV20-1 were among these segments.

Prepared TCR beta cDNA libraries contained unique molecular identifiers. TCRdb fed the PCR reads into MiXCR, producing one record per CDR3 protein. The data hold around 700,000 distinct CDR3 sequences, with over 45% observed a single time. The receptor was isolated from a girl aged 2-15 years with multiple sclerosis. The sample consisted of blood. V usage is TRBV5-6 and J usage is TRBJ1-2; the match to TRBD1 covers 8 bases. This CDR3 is CASSFTGTGRVMGYTF. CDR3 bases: TGTGCCAGCAGCTTCACCGGGACAGGACGCGTTATGGGCTACACCTTC. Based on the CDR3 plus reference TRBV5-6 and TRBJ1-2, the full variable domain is DAGVTQSPTHLIKTRGQQVTLRCSPKSGHDTVSWYQQALGQGPQFIFQYYEEEERQRGNFPDRFSGHQFPNYSSELNVNALLLGDSALYLCASSFTGTGRVMGYTFGSGTRLTVV.